The source of this T cell receptor (beta chain) is a study of blood T cell repertoires in COVID-19. Study details: COVID-19 samples collected from the United States, Italy and Spain covered acute and convalescent phases.

Participant ages covered roughly 18 to 89 years across around 22 US areas. Measured with immunoSEQ multiplex PCR; TCRdb has only the in-frame clones, and not every one. The data show about 220,000 clones, just over 85% seen once. This sequence was found in a woman aged 50 to 60 with acute COVID-19. Material for sequencing was PBMCs or T cells enriched from blood (not recorded which).

In DNA, the CDR3 is TGTGCCAGCAGTGAACTCGGGACACCAAGTACGGCGGAGTTCTTC. Its protein product is CASSELGTPSTAEFF. The chain has TRBV25-1 and TRBJ2-1; D possibly corresponds to TRBD1 (6 bases). Deletions cut 2 bases from V and 14 bases from J, with 22 bases between. The CDR3 loop spans 15 amino acids. The germline gives CDR1 MGHDK, CDR2 SYGVNS. The variable domain in full, completed from reference TRBV25-1 and TRBJ2-1, reads EADIYQTPRYLVIGTGKKITLECSQTMGHDKMYWYQQDPGMELHLIHYSYGVNSTEKGDLSSESTVSRIRTEHFPLTLESARPSHTSQYLCASSELGTPSTAEFFGPGTRLTVL.